This passage covers 2 T cell receptor beta chains from one sample sequenced in a study of T-cell reconstitution after alpha-beta-depleted transplantation in children. Using unique molecular identifiers, the investigators prepared the TCRbeta library. TCRdb fed the PCR reads into MiXCR, producing one record per CDR3 protein. This sample has more than 200,000 distinct CDR3 sequences, with approximately 9.7% found just once. This specimen was PBMCs from the stem cell graft donor, taken from the stem cell graft. Receptor source: a human donor who donated a stem cell graft to a child with SCID.

The chain joins TRBV29-1 to TRBJ2-7; D might be TRBD1 or TRBD2, each matching 6 bases. Trimming took 7 bases from V and 4 from J, leaving 20 bases between them. The V gene's germline CDR1 is SQVTM and CDR2 ANQGSEA. There are 14 residues in the CDR3. This CDR3 is CSGLGGHGDYEQYF. Here the CDR3 DNA reads TGCAGCGGACTAGGGGGACACGGTGATTACGAGCAGTACTTC.

The rearrangement uses TRBV20-1 and TRBJ2-3; D is ambiguous. The V end lost 4 bases, the J end lost 0 bases, and 8 bases lay between the germline ends. Germline-derived CDR1 and CDR2 are DFQATT and SNEGSKA (reference sequence). This CDR3 comprises 13 residues. The CDR3 nucleotides read TGCAGTGCTAAATTGAGTAGCACAGATACGCAGTATTTT. This sequence encodes CSAKLSSTDTQYF.